The 26 T cell receptor beta chains reported below all come from one sample, sequenced in a study of T cells in Graves' hyperthyroidism and ophthalmopathy (dated by TCRdb to about 2019). The receptor library was made with multiplex PCR. Reads for this sample came from an Illumina HiSeq 2000. TCR beta CDR3 regions were amplified from RNA transcripts. The first round of RT-PCR for the TCR CDR3 was performed with the HTBI primer set and the Qiagen OneStep RT-PCR kit. TCRdb reworked the public reads: Q25 trimming with fastp, MiXCR clone assembly, productive beta chains retained. Each entry is one CDR3 protein sequence, shown with its most common DNA and genes. Recorded for this sample are about 400,000 distinct CDR3 sequences; approximately 14% of them occurred a single time. The ten largest clones represent around 20% of the sample. Sequenced sample: blood. Receptors were obtained from a woman in her sixties or seventies with Graves' ophthalmopathy.

This clonotype was recorded a few times. The chain links TRBV6-1 to TRBJ2-1, with TRBD2 identical over 7 bases. Trimming took 3 bases from V and 5 from J; bases not matched to a gene: 13. Germline assignment: CDR1 MNHNS and CDR2 SASEGT. This CDR3 region has 17 residues. The CDR3, as DNA: TGTGCCAGCAGTGATTGGGCTGGCGGGAGTACCAACAATGAGCAGTTCTTC. Translation gives CASSDWAGGSTNNEQFF.

This clonotype was picked up many times. The V and J genes are TRBV28 and TRBJ1-1, with a possible D match to TRBD1 (6 bases). Germline V gene lookup returns CDR1 MDHEN and CDR2 SYDVKM. This CDR3 spans 14 amino acids. Deletions cut 6 bases from V and 3 bases from J, with 14 bases between. CDR3 in DNA: TGTGCCAGCAGCCCAGGACAGAGGGACACTGAAGCTTTCTTT. Amino acids: CASSPGQRDTEAFF.

There are many counts of this clonotype. The rearrangement uses TRBV5-1 and TRBJ2-3, with 8 bases that match TRBD1. J gave up 2 bases and V 4 bases, and 9 bases lay outside the gene matches. Germline CDR1 SGHRS, CDR2 YFSETQ. This CDR3 spans 16 amino acids. Here the CDR3 DNA reads TGCGCCAGCAGCCCGGACAGGGCCAGAACCACAGATACGCAGTATTTT. It translates to CASSPDRARTTDTQYF. The full variable domain, in which reference TRBV5-1 and TRBJ2-3 provide the parts outside the CDR3, is KAGVTQTPRYLIKTRGQQVTLSCSPISGHRSVSWYQQTPGQGLQFLFEYFSETQRNKGNFPGRFSGRQFSNSRSEMNVSTLELGDSALYLCASSPDRARTTDTQYFGPGTRLTVL.

This clonotype occurred many times. The chain employs TRBV27 and TRBJ1-5; D gene uncertain. Germline-derived CDR1 and CDR2 are MNHEY and SMNVEV (reference sequence). Trimming removed 6 bases at V and 6 bases at J, with 15 bases between. This CDR3 comprises 14 residues. CDR3: CASSTTDEGQPQHF. The CDR3 bases are TGTGCCAGCAGCACTACGGACGAGGGTCAGCCCCAGCATTTT.

The chain recombines TRBV5-5 with TRBJ2-5, with 9 bases matching TRBD2. Per the germline V gene, CDR1 is SGHKS and CDR2 is YYEKEE (reference sequence). V shed 0 bases and J 2 bases; nucleotides not matched to a gene: 2. CDR3 length equals 15 residues. This chain's CDR3 is CASSLGLAVQETQYF. The DNA for the CDR3 is TGTGCCAGCAGCTTGGGACTAGCGGTGCAAGAGACCCAGTACTTC.

This clonotype was recorded at least ten times. The chain links TRBV12-3 or TRBV12-4 to TRBJ1-2; 10 bases match TRBD1. The CDR3 has 15 amino acids. V shed 4 bases, J shed 4 bases, and the junction held 6 bases outside the gene matches. CDR3 sequence: CASSSRGQGVYGYTF. The CDR3 nucleotides are TGTGCCAGCAGTTCCCGAGGACAGGGGGTCTATGGCTACACCTTC.

This clonotype appeared many times. The chain couples TRBV2 to TRBJ2-7; no definite D call. The CDR3 sequence is 15 residues long. V was clipped by 4 bases and J by 0 bases, with 13 bases between them. CDR1 is SNHLY and CDR2 is FYNNEI in the germline V gene. The CDR3 protein is CASSAGTLSSYEQYF. CDR3 DNA sequence: TGTGCCAGCAGTGCCGGTACACTTAGCTCCTACGAGCAGTACTTC.

This clonotype was seen a few times. This sequence joins TRBV19 and TRBJ2-1, with TRBD2 matching 8 bases. The J segment lost 7 bases and the V segment lost 1 base, leaving 12 bases of the junction unmatched. This CDR3 spans 17 amino acids. The germline gives CDR1 LNHDA, CDR2 SQIVND (reference sequence). For the CDR3, the DNA is TGTGCCAGTAGTATAGGGGGGTCCAGCGGGAGCTTGAATGAGCAGTTCTTC. Encoded protein: CASSIGGSSGSLNEQFF.

This clonotype was picked up a small number of times. The V and J genes are TRBV6-1 and TRBJ2-1, with a tentative D call TRBD2 (6 bases). Germline V CDR1 and CDR2: MNHNS, SASEGT. The germline V and J ends were trimmed by 6 bases and 1 base, with 13 bases remaining between them. This CDR3 is built from 15 residues. The CDR3 nucleotides are TGTGCCAGCAGCCCCCGGGAGCTGTCCTACAATGAGCAGTTCTTC. Protein product: CASSPRELSYNEQFF.

This clonotype was seen repeatedly, ten times or more. CDR3 loop: CASSSTTGTYEQYF. The CDR3 DNA reads TGTGCCAGCAGCTCAACGACAGGGACCTACGAGCAGTACTTC. The V gene is TRBV3-1, the J gene TRBJ2-7; 7 nucleotides match TRBD1. This CDR3 contains 14 residues. V lost 5 bases to trimming and J lost 2 bases; unmatched junction nucleotides: 6. Germline CDR1 reads LGHDT; CDR2 reads YNNKEL (reference sequence).

This rearrangement joins TRBV24-1 to TRBJ2-5; 9 positions agree with TRBD2. Germline trimming cut 1 base from V and 4 bases from J; bases unmatched to any gene: 3. The CDR3 totals 15 residues. Germline assignment: CDR1 KGHDR and CDR2 SFDVKD. Here the CDR3 DNA reads TGTGCCACCAGTGATTTCGCGGGAGGGGGAGAGACCCAGTACTTC. Translating it yields CATSDFAGGGETQYF.

This clonotype was picked up many times. V and J are TRBV10-3 and TRBJ2-1; D might be TRBD2 (6 bases). The V end was cut by 2 bases, the J end by 7 bases, with 15 bases between. The CDR3 totals 15 residues. Germline CDR1 and CDR2: ENHRY and SYGVKD. CDR3 nucleotide sequence: TGTGCCATCAGTGAGGTTTTAGGAGGGTCGAATGAGCAGTTCTTC. It encodes CAISEVLGGSNEQFF.

The table lists this clonotype with many counts. The chain recombines TRBV28 with TRBJ1-5, with unresolved D. This CDR3 has 16 residues. Germline values: CDR1 MDHEN, CDR2 SYDVKM. Deletions cut 3 bases from V and 6 bases from J, with 18 bases between. For the CDR3, the DNA is TGTGCCAGCAGTTTCCACAGCCAAGGCACGGGTCAGCCCCAGCATTTT. Encoded protein: CASSFHSQGTGQPQHF.

This clonotype was seen a handful of times. The rearrangement links TRBV5-8 to TRBJ1-3, with 8 bases identical to TRBD1. The CDR3 contains 13 residues. V lost 6 bases to trimming and J lost 2 bases; unmatched junction nucleotides: 1. Germline V CDR1 and CDR2: SGHTS, YDEGEE. CDR3 sequence (DNA): TGTGCCAGCAAGGACAGGGCTGGAAACACCATATATTTT. Protein sequence: CASKDRAGNTIYF.

This clonotype was counted many times. The chain carries TRBV2 and TRBJ2-3; possibly TRBD1 for D (6 bases). Germline CDR1 reads SNHLY; CDR2 reads FYNNEI. The CDR3 consists of 14 residues. Trimming shortened V by 6 bases and J by 2 bases, and 12 bases separated the two germline ends. The DNA for the CDR3 is TGTGCCAGCAGCCAAGGGGGAGTCACAGATACGCAGTATTTT. Translated: CASSQGGVTDTQYF.

This chain connects TRBV30 to TRBJ1-3; a possible D gene is TRBD1 (6 bases). There are 14 residues in the CDR3. CDR1 is GTSNPN and CDR2 is SVGIG in the germline V gene (reference sequence). Trimming removed 8 bases at V and 2 bases at J, with 16 bases between. The CDR3 here is CAGRGGGPGNTIYF. The DNA of the CDR3 is TGTGCCGGACGAGGGGGGGGCCCTGGAAACACCATATATTTT.

In its sample, this clonotype was seen a few times. V is TRBV7-8 and J is TRBJ2-2; 10 bases agree with TRBD2. V dropped 2 bases and J dropped 4; count of bases not matched to a gene: 4. CDR3 length: 16 amino acids. Germline-derived CDR1 and CDR2 are SGHVS and FQNEAQ. Here the CDR3 DNA reads TGTGCCAGCAGCTTACTAGCGGGAGAGGTCACCGGGGAGCTGTTTTTT. This translates into CASSLLAGEVTGELFF.

Ten or more counts support this clonotype. V usage is TRBV28 and J usage is TRBJ1-1; 11 positions match TRBD1. Unmatched junction bases numbered 10, after V lost 5 bases and J lost 5 bases. Germline V CDR1 and CDR2: MDHEN, SYDVKM. CDR3 length equals 16 residues. The CDR3 region is CASSVSQGQGETEAFF. As DNA, the CDR3 is TGTGCCAGCAGTGTATCCCAGGGACAGGGGGAGACTGAAGCTTTCTTT.

Many counts were recorded for this clonotype. The chain has TRBV5-1 and TRBJ2-5, with a weak D call TRBD1 (7 bases). Germline V gene lookup returns CDR1 SGHRS and CDR2 YFSETQ. V lost 2 bases and J 5 bases, leaving 25 bases between the germline ends. This CDR3 comprises 18 residues. The CDR3 is CASSFGAGGHLRIETQYF. CDR3 DNA sequence: TGCGCCAGCAGCTTCGGGGCAGGGGGGCACCTCCGGATCGAGACCCAGTACTTC.

V usage is TRBV19 and J usage is TRBJ2-1; either TRBD1 or TRBD2 may fit D (5 bases each). CDR3 size: 13 residues. CDR1 and CDR2 (germline): LNHDA, SQIVND (reference sequence). The V end lost 6 bases, the J end lost 7 bases, and 13 bases lay between the germline ends. The DNA of the CDR3 is TGTGCCAGTAGCTCGGGACGGCTAAATGAGCAGTTCTTC. It translates to CASSSGRLNEQFF.

As for this clonotype: A single base separates this from a much larger clone, so it may be a read error. The missing conserved phenylalanine or tryptophan at the end of this CDR3 makes a read error likely. CDR3 DNA sequence: TGCGCCAGCAGATCCCAGTCCTCGAGCTCCTACAATGAGCAGTTCCTC. It codes for CASRSQSSSSYNEQFL. The chain uses TRBV10-2 and TRBJ2-1; D remains unclear. Trimming took off 6 bases at V and 0 bases at J, with 15 bases between the two ends. Germline V lookup: CDR1 WSHSY, CDR2 SAAADI. This CDR3 comprises 16 residues.

This clonotype appeared many times. CDR3 bases: TGTGCCAGCAGTTTACAGGTGACAGGGAACACTGAAGCTTTCTTT. This translates into CASSLQVTGNTEAFF. V is TRBV27 and J is TRBJ1-1, with D possibly being TRBD1 (6 bases). CDR1 is MNHEY and CDR2 is SMNVEV in the germline V gene (reference sequence). This CDR3 is built from 15 residues. The V end lost 2 bases, the J end lost 1 base, and 11 bases lay between the germline ends.

J is TRBJ2-7 and V is TRBV19, with a weak D call TRBD2 (6 bases). Trimming left V 3 bases short and J 3 bases short, with 12 bases between. Germline CDR1 is LNHDA and CDR2 is SQIVND (reference sequence). The length of the CDR3 is 14 residues. The DNA for the CDR3 is TGTGCCAGTAGTATGGGGCAGGGACTCTACGAGCAGTACTTC. This encodes CASSMGQGLYEQYF.

This clonotype was recorded at least ten times. The chain has TRBV2 and TRBJ2-7; D is perhaps TRBD2 (7 bases). With 7 bases removed from V and 2 bases from J, the gap between germline ends came to 12 bases. CDR1 is SNHLY, CDR2 FYNNEI, per germline. The CDR3 covers 13 residues. CDR3 protein: CASTKGGPYEQYF. For the CDR3, the DNA is TGTGCCAGCACCAAGGGGGGGCCCTACGAGCAGTACTTC.

This clonotype was detected ten times or more. The chain combines TRBV3-1 with TRBJ2-7; no clear D. Germline V gene sequence: CDR1 LGHDT, CDR2 YNNKEL (reference sequence). V lost 3 bases and J lost 2, with 11 bases in between. The CDR3 spans 14 residues. CDR3 in DNA: TGTGCCAGCAGCCAGGGTCCAGGACCCTACGAGCAGTACTTC. Translation gives CASSQGPGPYEQYF.

This clonotype came up many times. This chain connects TRBV28 to TRBJ2-3, with no clear D. This CDR3 region has 12 residues. V was cut by 6 bases and J by 2 bases, with 6 bases left in between. Germline V CDR1 and CDR2: MDHEN, SYDVKM. CDR3: CASREYTDTQYF. The CDR3 region has the DNA TGTGCCAGCAGAGAGTACACAGATACGCAGTATTTT.